This TCR beta chain came from a study of T-cell reconstitution after alpha-beta-depleted transplantation in children. The V end lost 1 base, the J end lost 2 bases, and 17 bases lay between the germline ends. Looked up from germline, CDR1 is LGHDT and CDR2 is YNNKEL (reference sequence). There are 17 residues in the CDR3. Unique molecular identifiers were used in preparing the TCRbeta library. TCRdb reanalysed the PCR reads using MiXCR and keeps one entry per CDR3 protein. The data show approximately 400,000 distinct CDR3 sequences, roughly a tenth seen once. The TCR was taken from a human donor who donated a stem cell graft to a child with acute myeloid leukemia. The sequencing used PBMCs from the stem cell graft donor, collected from the stem cell graft. This chain links TRBV3-1 with TRBJ2-5; D might be TRBD1 or TRBD2, each matching 6 bases. The DNA of the CDR3 is TGTGCCAGCAGCCAAGTTCTCCCGGGGGCGGGGCAAGAGACCCAGTACTTC. It translates to CASSQVLPGAGQETQYF.